These 27 T cell receptor beta chains originate from one sample sequenced in a study of T cells in Graves' hyperthyroidism and ophthalmopathy. TCR beta CDR3 regions were amplified from RNA. First-round RT-PCR with HTBI primers amplified the TCR CDR3 region. Using its own MiXCR run on the multiplex PCR reads, TCRdb lists one record per CDR3 protein. The repertoire holds 400,000 or so distinct CDR3 sequences, with more than 13% as singletons. Sequencing was done on a sample of blood. These receptors were collected from a man between 50 and 59 years old with Graves' ophthalmopathy.

Only a few counts were recorded for this clonotype. The chain recombines TRBV12-3 or TRBV12-4 with TRBJ2-3; 16 bases agree with TRBD2. Unmatched junction bases numbered 14, after V lost 6 bases and J lost 2 bases. The CDR3 runs to 20 residues. The chain's CDR3 is CASRGTPGLAGGSPTDTQYF. In nucleotides, the CDR3 is TGTGCCAGCAGGGGAACCCCGGGACTAGCGGGAGGGAGCCCCACAGATACGCAGTATTTT.

This clonotype was seen ten or more times. The chain recombines TRBV2 with TRBJ2-3, with D possibly being TRBD1 or TRBD2 (5 bases each). Per germline, CDR1 SNHLY and CDR2 FYNNEI. Trimming took 6 bases from V and 10 from J, leaving 14 bases between them. CDR3 length: 12 amino acids. CDR3 in DNA: TGTGCCAGCAGGCTACTCGGGGCCCCGCAGTATTTT. Amino acids: CASRLLGAPQYF.

Only a few counts were recorded for this clonotype. The chain combines TRBV7-3 with TRBJ2-2, with D possibly being TRBD2 (5 bases). V dropped 1 base and J dropped 0 bases, with 9 bases sitting between them. The CDR3 runs to 16 residues. Per the germline V gene, CDR1 is SGHTA and CDR2 is FQGTGA. DNA for the CDR3: TGTGCCAGCAGCTTAATCCCGGGGTCGAACACCGGGGAGCTGTTTTTT. This gives the protein CASSLIPGSNTGELFF.

In its sample, this clonotype was seen many times. This chain connects TRBV5-1 to TRBJ2-2; D is undetermined. Germline V gene data show CDR1 as SGHRS and CDR2 as YFSETQ. Trimming cost V 2 bases and J 8 bases, with 10 bases left between them. This CDR3 has 13 residues. The CDR3 reads CASSFTSSGELFF. The DNA for the CDR3 is TGCGCCAGCAGCTTTACCTCCTCTGGGGAGCTGTTTTTT.

The chain couples TRBV11-1 to TRBJ2-5; 10 bases are a match to TRBD2. CDR1 SGHAT and CDR2 FQDESV come from the germline V gene (reference sequence). The CDR3 loop spans 17 amino acids. Trimming took 1 base from V and 1 from J; bases not matched to a gene: 6. CDR3 coding DNA: TGTGCCAGCAGCTTAGTGGTAGCGGGAGGCATCCAAGAGACCCAGTACTTC. This gives the protein CASSLVVAGGIQETQYF.

This clonotype was counted between two and nine times. This sequence joins TRBV15 and TRBJ2-1; D might be TRBD1 or TRBD2, each matching 7 bases. Trimming stripped 0 bases from V and 7 bases from J, with 10 bases between. In germline, CDR1 is LNHNV, CDR2 YYDKDF (reference sequence). The CDR3 loop spans 14 amino acids. The CDR3 DNA follows: TGTGCCACCAGCAGAGACAGGGGGGGAAATGAGCAGTTCTTC. This sequence encodes CATSRDRGGNEQFF.

This clonotype was picked up a small number of times. The rearrangement uses TRBV6-1 and TRBJ2-2; D gene ambiguous. The ends were cut back, 4 bases at V and 0 bases at J, with 12 bases in the middle. Germline V gene data show CDR1 as MNHNS and CDR2 as SASEGT. The CDR3 has 16 residues. CDR3 DNA: TGTGCCAGCAGTGGATACAGAGCTACGAACACCGGGGAGCTGTTTTTT. Translation: CASSGYRATNTGELFF.

The table lists this clonotype with many counts. The genes are TRBV15 and TRBJ2-7; 12 bases agree with TRBD2. The CDR3 loop spans 17 amino acids. The V gene end was trimmed by 0 bases and the J gene end by 5 bases; junction bases not matched to a gene: 8. Looked up from germline, CDR1 is LNHNV and CDR2 is YYDKDF (reference sequence). CDR3 coding DNA: TGTGCCACCAGCAGAGATTTGACTAGCGGGAGCTTGAACGAGCAGTACTTC. Translated: CATSRDLTSGSLNEQYF.

This sequence joins TRBV19 and TRBJ1-4; D call uncertain. The germline V gene encodes CDR1 LNHDA and CDR2 SQIVND (reference sequence). The germline V and J ends were trimmed by 1 base and 4 bases, with 7 bases remaining between them. CDR3 length: 14 residues. This CDR3 is CASSIVGYNEKLFF. Here the CDR3 DNA reads TGTGCCAGTAGTATAGTTGGATATAATGAAAAACTGTTTTTT. Drawing the rest from reference TRBV19 and TRBJ1-4, the complete variable domain is DGGITQSPKYLFRKEGQNVTLSCEQNLNHDAMYWYRQDPGQGLRLIYYSQIVNDFQKGDIAEGYSVSREKKESFPLTVTSAQKNPTAFYLCASSIVGYNEKLFFGSGTQLSVL.

This clonotype was picked up a small number of times. This chain uses TRBV29-1 with TRBJ2-5, with D hard to call. Germline-derived CDR1 and CDR2 are SQVTM and ANQGSEA. V shed 7 bases and J shed 5 bases, with 11 bases lying between them. The CDR3 totals 11 residues. CDR3 protein: CSALGSETQYF. CDR3 coding DNA: TGCAGCGCTCTGGGTTCGGAGACCCAGTACTTC.

Ten or more counts support this clonotype. The V gene is TRBV28, the J gene TRBJ2-2, with D hard to call. The germline V gene has CDR1 MDHEN and CDR2 SYDVKM. Trimming took off 7 bases at V and 3 bases at J, with 9 bases between the two ends. The CDR3 runs to 13 residues. This CDR3 reads CASIPEYTGELFF. The CDR3 DNA reads as TGTGCCAGCATACCGGAATACACCGGGGAGCTGTTTTTT.

This clonotype has a count of ten or more. CDR3 amino acids: CASSLRSYNEQFF. As DNA, the CDR3 is TGTGCCAGCAGCTTAAGGTCCTACAATGAGCAGTTCTTC. The chain has TRBV27 and TRBJ2-1; D uncertain. V lost 6 bases and J lost 1, with 7 bases in between. CDR1 MNHEY and CDR2 SMNVEV come from the germline V gene (reference sequence). The CDR3 has 13 amino acids.

The chain links TRBV5-1 to TRBJ2-1; D is uncertain. There are 14 residues in the CDR3. Germline-derived CDR1 and CDR2 are SGHRS and YFSETQ. The ends were cut back, 0 bases at V and 8 bases at J, with 12 bases in the middle. In DNA form, the CDR3 reads TGCGCCAGCAGCTTGGCGACGGGTCTACATGAGCAGTTCTTC. Protein product: CASSLATGLHEQFF.

The chain is built from TRBV20-1 and TRBJ2-7; D is possibly TRBD1 (6 bases). The ends were cut back, 4 bases at V and 0 bases at J, with 13 bases in the middle. Germline V CDR1 and CDR2: DFQATT, SNEGSKA (reference sequence). The length of the CDR3 is 14 residues. CDR3: CSANIQGPSYEQYF. In DNA, the CDR3 is TGCAGTGCTAACATACAGGGACCCTCCTACGAGCAGTACTTC.

This clonotype has just a few counts. The V and J genes are TRBV19 and TRBJ1-1, with a weak D call TRBD1 (5 bases). Germline CDR1 is LNHDA and CDR2 is SQIVND (reference sequence). The CDR3 contains 13 residues. V was cut by 7 bases and J by 1 base, with 10 bases left in between. The CDR3 DNA sequence: TGTGCCAGTATGATGACAGCGAACACTGAAGCTTTCTTT. This sequence encodes CASMMTANTEAFF.

This chain links TRBV7-2 with TRBJ2-1, with 9 bases matching TRBD2. Germline lookup yields CDR1 SGHTA and CDR2 FQGNSA. With V trimmed by 4 bases and J by 0 bases, 4 bases remained unmatched. The CDR3 totals 16 residues. The CDR3, as DNA: TGTGCCAGCAGCTCAATTAGCGGGAGCTCCTACAATGAGCAGTTCTTC. Translation: CASSSISGSSYNEQFF.

This clonotype was observed at least ten times. The rearrangement joins TRBV27 to TRBJ2-3, with TRBD1 identical over 9 bases. V lost 1 base to trimming and J lost 3 bases; unmatched junction nucleotides: 2. There are 15 residues in the CDR3. Germline assignment: CDR1 MNHEY and CDR2 SMNVEV (reference sequence). This chain's CDR3 is CASSLLQGATDTQYF. In DNA, the CDR3 is TGTGCCAGCAGTTTATTACAGGGGGCAACAGATACGCAGTATTTT.

The V call is TRBV19, the J call TRBJ1-1, with TRBD1 matching 9 bases. Germline V gene data show CDR1 as LNHDA and CDR2 as SQIVND (reference sequence). The CDR3 covers 16 residues. Germline trimming cut 5 bases from V and 1 base from J; bases unmatched to any gene: 8. CDR3 sequence reads: CASSAHRGRGNTEAFF. Here the CDR3 DNA reads TGTGCCAGTAGTGCCCACAGGGGGCGCGGGAACACTGAAGCTTTCTTT.

Only a few counts were recorded for this clonotype. The gene calls are TRBV27 and TRBJ2-7; 13 bases are a match to TRBD2. This CDR3 spans 17 amino acids. With 3 bases clipped from V and 7 bases from J, the junction kept 12 bases outside the gene matches. The germline V gene encodes CDR1 MNHEY and CDR2 SMNVEV (reference sequence). CDR3 DNA sequence: TGTGCCAGCAGTTTCATGGGACTAGCGGGACTATTAGAGGAGCAGTACTTC. Protein: CASSFMGLAGLLEEQYF.

The table lists this clonotype with a few counts. The V gene is TRBV10-2, the J gene TRBJ2-5; D unresolved. The CDR3 totals 14 residues. V lost 5 bases and J 5 bases, leaving 15 bases between the germline ends. CDR1 is WSHSY and CDR2 is SAAADI in the germline V gene. CDR3 sequence reads: CASSRNKGKETQYF. CDR3 DNA: TGCGCCAGCAGTAGGAACAAGGGAAAGGAGACCCAGTACTTC.

The chain combines TRBV9 with TRBJ2-5, with TRBD1 matching over 9 bases. V lost 1 base and J lost 2; bases outside the gene matches: 12. The CDR3 spans 18 residues. Germline CDR1 and CDR2: SGDLS and YYNGEE. The CDR3 region is CASSVRGRTGALQETQYF. CDR3 bases: TGTGCCAGCAGCGTAAGGGGACGGACAGGGGCCTTACAAGAGACCCAGTACTTC.

In its sample, this clonotype was seen many times. This sequence joins TRBV11-3 and TRBJ1-1; D ambiguous. Germline V lookup: CDR1 SGHNT, CDR2 YENEEA. The V end lost 1 base, the J end lost 5 bases, and 8 bases lay between the germline ends. The CDR3 is made up of 13 amino acids. The CDR3 spells CASSLGGRTEAFF. The DNA for the CDR3 is TGTGCCAGCAGCTTAGGAGGGCGTACTGAAGCTTTCTTT.

The chain joins TRBV18 to TRBJ2-5; TRBD2 might be the D (6 bases). Trimming shortened V by 4 bases and J by 0 bases, and 24 bases separated the two germline ends. The CDR3 contains 19 residues. The germline CDR1 and CDR2 sequences are KGHSH and LQKENI. CDR3 bases: TGTGCCAGCTCACTCGAGTTCAGGGACTTCGGACCGGACCAAGAGACCCAGTACTTC. Translated: CASSLEFRDFGPDQETQYF. Full variable domain (remainder filled in from reference TRBV18 and TRBJ2-5): NAGVMQNPRHLVRRRGQEARLRCSPMKGHSHVYWYRQLPEEGLKFMVYLQKENIIDESGMPKERFSAEFPKEGPSILRIQQVVRGDSAAYFCASSLEFRDFGPDQETQYFGPGTRLLVL.

This clonotype was observed many times. This sequence joins TRBV3-1 and TRBJ1-1; possibly TRBD1 for D (5 bases). Trimming cost V 5 bases and J 5 bases, with 15 bases left between them. This CDR3 is built from 14 residues. Germline CDR1 and CDR2: LGHDT and YNNKEL (reference sequence). CDR3 sequence (DNA): TGTGCCAGCAGCTACCAGGGTATGTGGACTGAAGCTTTCTTT. Its translation is CASSYQGMWTEAFF. The variable domain in full, completed from reference TRBV3-1 and TRBJ1-1, reads DTAVSQTPKYLVTQMGNDKSIKCEQNLGHDTMYWYKQDSKKFLKIMFSYNNKELIINETVPNRFSPKSPDKAHLNLHINSLELGDSAVYFCASSYQGMWTEAFFGQGTRLTVV.

This clonotype turned up a few times. This rearrangement joins TRBV2 to TRBJ1-5; unclear D gene. CDR1 SNHLY and CDR2 FYNNEI come from the germline V gene. This CDR3 contains 12 residues. The ends were cut back, 3 bases at V and 9 bases at J, with 9 bases in the middle. The CDR3 DNA sequence: TGTGCCAGCAGTGATTCCTCGCGGCCCCAGCATTTT. It codes for CASSDSSRPQHF.

This clonotype was seen ten or more times. The V call is TRBV7-9, the J call TRBJ2-3; TRBD2 might be the D (7 bases). V lost 6 bases and J 3 bases, leaving 19 bases between the germline ends. Germline loops: CDR1 SEHNR, CDR2 FQNEAQ (reference sequence). This CDR3 is built from 16 residues. The CDR3 DNA reads TGTGCCAGCAGTTATAGGATGGCGGGGGCGACAGATACGCAGTATTTT. Its protein product is CASSYRMAGATDTQYF.

Many counts were recorded for this clonotype. The genes are TRBV29-1 and TRBJ2-3; 13 nucleotides line up with TRBD2. This CDR3 has 15 amino acids. Per the germline V gene, CDR1 is SQVTM and CDR2 is ANQGSEA. V lost 6 bases to trimming and J lost 7 bases; unmatched junction nucleotides: 10. CDR3 in DNA: TGCAGCGTCCGAATGACTAGCGGGAGGTCATATACGCAGTATTTT. Amino acids: CSVRMTSGRSYTQYF.